Shown below are 6 T cell receptor beta chains from a single sample sequenced in a study of spatial heterogeneity in lung cancer. Time point: sample taken at primary tumor resection. The sequenced material consisted of unsorted whole RNA from tumor, nontumor lung or frozen PBMC. TCRdb ran MiXCR on the 5' RACE reads and lists one entry per CDR3 protein. Of about 15,000 distinct CDR3 sequences listed, about 9.4% were seen once; the top ten hold almost 30%. Sequenced material: PBMCs, taken at surgery. The receptor source for this set is a male donor with early-stage non-small cell lung cancer.

This clonotype was counted ten times or more. The chain carries TRBV5-1 and TRBJ2-1; 13 nucleotides match TRBD2. From germline, CDR1 is SGHRS and CDR2 YFSETQ. The CDR3 is made up of 16 amino acids. The trim removed 1 base at V and 6 bases at J, leaving 4 bases unmatched. The CDR3 bases are TGCGCCAGCAGCTTGTCCGGGACTAGCGGGATCAATGAGCAGTTCTTC. Protein sequence: CASSLSGTSGINEQFF.

The sample holds a few counts of this clonotype. The J gene is TRBJ2-1, the V gene TRBV10-2; no clear D gene. CDR3 length: 13 amino acids. Germline CDR1 and CDR2: WSHSY and SAAADI. V lost 2 bases and J lost 7, with 9 bases in between. The CDR3, as DNA: TGCGCCAGCAGTGAGAAGGGCCGGAATGAGCAGTTCTTC. This encodes CASSEKGRNEQFF.

This clonotype came up many times. V is TRBV4-2 and J is TRBJ1-5; D is unclear. CDR3 size: 13 residues. CDR1 is LGHNA and CDR2 is YNFKEQ in the germline V gene. V lost 0 bases to trimming and J lost 4 bases, with 4 bases between them. The CDR3 spells CASSQEENQPQHF. In DNA form, the CDR3 reads TGTGCCAGCAGCCAAGAGGAAAATCAGCCCCAGCATTTT.

This clonotype was detected many times. The chain couples TRBV3-1 to TRBJ1-5, with D unresolved. Looked up from germline, CDR1 is LGHDT and CDR2 is YNNKEL (reference sequence). This CDR3 spans 15 amino acids. Deletions cut 1 base from V and 1 base from J, with 8 bases between. The DNA of the CDR3 is TGTGCCAGCAGCCAAGGTCCCGGAAGCAATCAGCCCCAGCATTTT. Translation: CASSQGPGSNQPQHF.

This clonotype was observed at least ten times. CDR3 DNA sequence: TGTGCCAGCAGTTCCCTTCAGGGTCGCTATGGCTACACCTTC. Amino acid sequence: CASSSLQGRYGYTF. The chain is built from TRBV6-5 and TRBJ1-2, with D maybe TRBD1 (5 bases). The CDR3 totals 14 residues. V was trimmed by 4 bases and J by 4 bases, leaving 13 bases between them. Germline loops: CDR1 MNHEY, CDR2 SVGAGI.

This clonotype was recorded at least ten times. The V call is TRBV19, the J call TRBJ1-4, with no clear D. Trimming pared 5 bases from V and 5 bases from J, leaving 15 bases between. The CDR3 length is 15 residues. Germline values: CDR1 LNHDA, CDR2 SQIVND (reference sequence). The CDR3 nucleotides read TGTGCCAGTAGTCCAACCTCACAGCCAAATGAAAAACTGTTTTTT. Translating gives CASSPTSQPNEKLFF.